Following are 29 T cell receptor beta chains from one sample sequenced in a study of OX40 agonist ivuxolimab in advanced cancers. Produced via immunoSEQ multiplex PCR; TCRdb's table is partial and in-frame only. The sample has approximately 86,000 clones, approximately 86% seen once. The source material was CD4+ or CD8+ T cells sorted from blood, sampled in a trial of the OX40 agonist ivuxolimab. Source of these receptors: an adult with an advanced solid tumor such as melanoma, head and neck, liver or kidney cancer.

The genes are TRBV6-1 and TRBJ1-5; 10 bases align to TRBD1. V was clipped by 3 bases and J by 6 bases; unmatched bases: 11. Germline V lookup: CDR1 MNHNS, CDR2 SASEGT. The CDR3 sequence is 17 residues long. The CDR3 DNA sequence: TGTGCCAGCAGTGACCCGGGACAGGGGTTTGTAGGTCAGCCCCAGCATTTT. Translating it yields CASSDPGQGFVGQPQHF.

The rearrangement joins TRBV6-6 to TRBJ2-7; TRBD1 aligns across 9 bases. There are 14 residues in the CDR3. The V gene end was trimmed by 4 bases and the J gene end by 5 bases; junction bases not matched to a gene: 6. Germline CDR1 MNHNY, CDR2 SVGAGI (reference sequence). CDR3 amino acids: CASSWGTGSDEQYF. DNA for the CDR3: TGTGCCAGCAGTTGGGGGACAGGGAGCGACGAGCAGTACTTC.

This clone was counted a few times. The chain joins TRBV6-5 to TRBJ2-1; 8 positions agree with TRBD1. This CDR3 region has 15 residues. After removal of 5 bases from V and 0 bases from J, the junction contained 3 bases not matched to a gene. The V gene's germline CDR1 is MNHEY and CDR2 SVGAGI. The CDR3 DNA is TGTGCCAGCAGTCGGCAGGGGGCCTCCTACAATGAGCAGTTCTTC. Translated, it gives CASSRQGASYNEQFF.

The chain combines TRBV9 with TRBJ2-7; 10 bases are a match to TRBD2. There are 17 residues in the CDR3. V was pared by 4 bases and J by 2 bases, with 12 bases of the junction left unmatched. Germline-derived CDR1 and CDR2 are SGDLS and YYNGEE. The CDR3 bases are TGTGCCAGCAGCCGGTCTATGGGAGCGGGGGGGGCCTACGAGCAGTACTTC. The encoded protein is CASSRSMGAGGAYEQYF.

The rearrangement joins TRBV5-4 to TRBJ2-1; 8 bases match TRBD2. This CDR3 contains 15 residues. V lost 0 bases to trimming and J lost 6 bases; unmatched junction nucleotides: 5. Germline lookup yields CDR1 SGHNT and CDR2 YYREEE (reference sequence). CDR3 sequence (DNA): TGTGCCAGCAGCTTGGGACTAGCGACCCTCAATGAGCAGTTCTTC. Amino acid sequence: CASSLGLATLNEQFF. The complete variable domain, with remaining parts taken from reference TRBV5-4 and TRBJ2-1, reads ETGVTQSPTHLIKTRGQQVTLRCSSQSGHNTVSWYQQALGQGPQFIFQYYREEENGRGNFPPRFSGLQFPNYSSELNVNALELDDSALYLCASSLGLATLNEQFFGPGTRLTVL.

V gene TRBV5-1 combines with J gene TRBJ2-1; 9 bases match TRBD2. Germline V CDR1 and CDR2: SGHRS, YFSETQ. The ends lost 5 bases at V and 4 bases at J; junction bases unmatched: 7. CDR3 length: 15 amino acids. Here the CDR3 reads CASSSTSGAYNEQFF. The CDR3 coding sequence is TGCGCCAGCAGTTCGACTAGCGGAGCATACAATGAGCAGTTCTTC.

V is TRBV7-3 and J is TRBJ1-1; D is uncertain. Germline lookup yields CDR1 SGHTA and CDR2 FQGTGA. The CDR3 totals 13 residues. V was trimmed by 4 bases and J by 0 bases, leaving 6 bases between them. CDR3 sequence (DNA): TGTGCCAGCAGCTCAGGCCTGAACACTGAAGCTTTCTTT. Its protein is CASSSGLNTEAFF.

The V call is TRBV18, the J call TRBJ1-3; no clear D. The CDR3 spans 13 residues. Trimming removed 3 bases from V and 1 base from J, with 4 bases in between. Per the germline V gene, CDR1 is KGHSH and CDR2 is LQKENI. This CDR3 reads CASSPPSGNTIYF. DNA of the CDR3: TGTGCCAGCTCACCCCCGTCTGGAAACACCATATATTTT.

The V and J genes are TRBV6-5 and TRBJ2-7; D is undetermined. V lost 0 bases and J 4 bases, leaving 10 bases between the germline ends. The CDR3 is 14 residues long. The germline CDR1 and CDR2 sequences are MNHEY and SVGAGI. The chain's CDR3 is CASSYSTINYEQYF. The CDR3 DNA reads TGTGCCAGCAGTTACTCCACCATTAATTACGAGCAGTACTTC.

The rearrangement uses TRBV27 and TRBJ1-2; 9 positions match TRBD1. The V and J ends lost 4 bases and 1 base, in that order; junction bases with no gene match: 13. Per the germline V gene, CDR1 is MNHEY and CDR2 is SMNVEV (reference sequence). The CDR3 is 18 residues long. The CDR3 coding sequence is TGTGCCAGCAGTTATAGGGGGACAGGGAGAACGGATAACTATGGCTACACCTTC. Translating gives CASSYRGTGRTDNYGYTF.

This sequence joins TRBV10-3 and TRBJ2-6; the match to TRBD1 covers 7 bases. CDR1 and CDR2 from the germline V gene are ENHRY and SYGVKD. The length of the CDR3 is 18 residues. V shed 10 bases, J shed 0 bases, and the junction held 15 bases outside the gene matches. The CDR3, as DNA: TGTGCCACCCGTGGACAGGCTCTAATCAGCTCTGGGGCCAACGTCCTGACTTTC. Translating it yields CATRGQALISSGANVLTF.

This clone has only one observation. The CDR3 loop is CASSPLRQSYTEAFF. The CDR3 DNA reads as TGTGCCAGCTCACCCCTTAGACAGAGCTACACTGAAGCTTTCTTT. The rearrangement joins TRBV18 to TRBJ1-1; D possibly corresponds to TRBD1 (5 bases). Trimming took off 3 bases at V and 3 bases at J, with 14 bases between the two ends. This CDR3 is 15 amino acids long. Germline V gives CDR1 KGHSH, CDR2 LQKENI.

This clone turned up a few times. The chain employs TRBV7-2 and TRBJ1-5, with unresolved D. The CDR3 has 15 amino acids. V was trimmed by 3 bases and J by 0 bases, leaving 9 bases between them. Germline CDR1 SGHTA, CDR2 FQGNSA. The CDR3 coding sequence is TGTGCCAGCAGCTTCGGATATCATAGCAATCAGCCCCAGCATTTT. As protein: CASSFGYHSNQPQHF.

This clone has more than one count but fewer than ten. The genes are TRBV11-3 and TRBJ2-4, with TRBD1 matching over 8 bases. Germline V gene sequence: CDR1 SGHNT, CDR2 YENEEA. The CDR3 totals 13 residues. V lost 4 bases to trimming and J lost 7 bases; unmatched junction nucleotides: 3. CDR3 protein: CASSSQGANIQYF. CDR3 nucleotide sequence: TGTGCCAGCAGCTCTCAGGGGGCGAACATTCAGTACTTC.

This clone appeared a single time. The chain links TRBV9 to TRBJ2-1; TRBD2 matches at 8 bases. V lost 2 bases to trimming and J lost 3 bases; unmatched junction nucleotides: 7. CDR1 SGDLS and CDR2 YYNGEE come from the germline V gene. The CDR3 extends over 16 amino acids. CDR3 nucleotide sequence: TGTGCCAGCAGCGTTACGGGACTAGAGCTCTACAATGAGCAGTTCTTC. Translated: CASSVTGLELYNEQFF. The whole variable domain, remainder taken from reference TRBV9 and TRBJ2-1, is DSGVTQTPKHLITATGQRVTLRCSPRSGDLSVYWYQQSLDQGLQFLIQYYNGEERAKGNILERFSAQQFPDLHSELNLSSLELGDSALYFCASSVTGLELYNEQFFGPGTRLTVL.

This sequence joins TRBV7-8 and TRBJ1-5; D is undetermined. This CDR3 is 14 amino acids long. CDR1 and CDR2 (germline): SGHVS, FQNEAQ. V was pared by 4 bases and J by 7 bases, with 14 bases between. CDR3 residues: CASSSAQMGQPQHF. CDR3 in DNA: TGTGCCAGCAGCTCCGCCCAGATGGGGCAGCCCCAGCATTTT.

This clone was seen more than once but under ten times. The V call is TRBV4-2, the J call TRBJ1-3; D is possibly TRBD1 (5 bases). This CDR3 is 13 amino acids long. With 3 bases removed from V and 14 bases from J, the gap between germline ends came to 17 bases. Germline V lookup: CDR1 LGHNA, CDR2 YNFKEQ. The CDR3 coding sequence is TGTGCCAGCAGCCACCCTCAGGGAAACAGCGTATATTTT. Its protein is CASSHPQGNSVYF.

The chain employs TRBV5-1 and TRBJ1-6; TRBD1 agrees at 10 bases. Trimming removed 0 bases from V and 13 bases from J; junction bases left unmatched: 13. This CDR3 contains 17 residues. Germline CDR1 and CDR2: SGHRS and YFSETQ. In nucleotides, the CDR3 is TGCGCCAGCAGCTTGGCGACGGGGAGGACAGGGGGATTGCCCCTCCACTTT. It codes for CASSLATGRTGGLPLHF.

The chain joins TRBV4-1 to TRBJ2-2; maybe TRBD2 (6 bases). CDR3 length equals 16 residues. V was trimmed by 2 bases and J by 5 bases, leaving 15 bases between them. Germline V CDR1 and CDR2: MGHRA, YSYEKL. The CDR3 is CASSQMWTKRTGELFF. The CDR3 nucleotides are TGCGCCAGCAGCCAAATGTGGACTAAACGTACCGGGGAGCTGTTTTTT.

This sequence joins TRBV30 and TRBJ2-3; maybe TRBD1 (6 bases). CDR1 and CDR2 (germline): GTSNPN, SVGIG (reference sequence). Trimming took off 8 bases at V and 0 bases at J, with 18 bases between the two ends. CDR3 length equals 15 residues. This CDR3 is CAIQTGTFSTDTQYF. The CDR3 nucleotides read TGTGCCATCCAGACAGGTACTTTTAGCACAGATACGCAGTATTTT.

Only one count was recorded for this clone. The V and J genes are TRBV29-1 and TRBJ1-2; 7 bases agree with TRBD1. Trimming took 0 bases from V and 0 from J; bases not matched to a gene: 4. Germline lookup yields CDR1 SQVTM and CDR2 ANQGSEA. The CDR3 has 15 amino acids. CDR3 loop: CSVEERTGTNYGYTF. CDR3 nucleotides: TGCAGCGTTGAAGAGAGGACAGGTACTAACTATGGCTACACCTTC. The whole variable domain, remainder taken from reference TRBV29-1 and TRBJ1-2, is SAVISQKPSRDICQRGTSLTIQCQVDSQVTMMFWYRQQPGQSLTLIATANQGSEATYESGFVIDKFPISRPNLTFSTLTVSNMSPEDSSIYLCSVEERTGTNYGYTFGSGTRLTVV.

This clone was seen only a few times. The gene calls are TRBV7-9 and TRBJ2-1; 12 bases agree with TRBD2. The CDR3 contains 18 residues. The V gene end was trimmed by 6 bases and the J gene end by 9 bases; junction bases not matched to a gene: 18. Germline CDR1 is SEHNR and CDR2 is FQNEAQ (reference sequence). The CDR3 protein is CASSLPPRLAGVRSEQFF. The CDR3 nucleotides read TGTGCCAGCAGTCTCCCTCCCCGACTAGCGGGAGTAAGAAGTGAGCAGTTCTTC.

J is TRBJ1-4 and V is TRBV6-1, with a weak D call TRBD1 (5 bases). The CDR3 totals 14 residues. V lost 5 bases, J lost 4 bases, and 11 bases lay in between. Germline CDR1 MNHNS, CDR2 SASEGT. The CDR3 here is CASSSGGSNEKLFF. The CDR3 coding sequence is TGTGCCAGCAGTTCCGGGGGTAGTAATGAAAAACTGTTTTTT.

The chain has TRBV27 and TRBJ1-2; D ambiguous. Germline CDR1 MNHEY, CDR2 SMNVEV (reference sequence). Trimming cost V 6 bases and J 2 bases, with 13 bases left between them. The CDR3 spans 14 residues. Written as DNA, the CDR3 is TGTGCCAGCAGCCTCCTGGGAGGCAACTATGGCTACACCTTC. Its translation is CASSLLGGNYGYTF.

V gene TRBV5-1 combines with J gene TRBJ2-1; D is undetermined. The germline V gene has CDR1 SGHRS and CDR2 YFSETQ. The CDR3 contains 15 residues. Trimming took 0 bases from V and 4 from J, leaving 11 bases between them. In DNA form, the CDR3 reads TGCGCCAGCAGCTTGGAGGCGGCAGGATACAATGAGCAGTTCTTC. Translated: CASSLEAAGYNEQFF.

In this sample, this clone turned up once. The CDR3 coding sequence is TGCGCCAGCAGTCCTGCCCCCGCCGGCGCAGATACGCAGTATTTT. It translates to CASSPAPAGADTQYF. V is TRBV10-1 and J is TRBJ2-3; D is uncertain. The V end was cut by 5 bases, the J end by 4 bases, with 16 bases between. The CDR3 has 15 amino acids. The V gene's germline CDR1 is WNHNN and CDR2 SYGVQD (reference sequence).

This clone was seen a handful of times. The chain combines TRBV29-1 with TRBJ2-6; D is uncertain. Between the trimmed V and J ends, which lost 0 bases and 2 bases, there was a span of 8 bases. The CDR3 spans 15 residues. Germline V CDR1 and CDR2: SQVTM, ANQGSEA. CDR3 loop: CSVEDRGAGANVLTF. The CDR3, as DNA: TGCAGCGTTGAAGACCGAGGTGCTGGGGCCAACGTCCTGACTTTC.

This chain joins TRBV18 and TRBJ1-2; TRBD1 matches 8 bases. V gave up 3 bases and J gave up 4 bases; unmatched junction bases: 16. Germline CDR1 is KGHSH and CDR2 is LQKENI. This CDR3 spans 18 amino acids. CDR3 nucleotide sequence: TGTGCCAGCTCACCCACCGGGACAGGTCCCGCGGGGCGCTATGGCTACACCTTC. It codes for CASSPTGTGPAGRYGYTF.

This chain links TRBV9 with TRBJ2-7, with 9 nucleotides matching TRBD1. The CDR3 is 14 amino acids. Germline CDR1 is SGDLS and CDR2 is YYNGEE. V shed 1 base and J 5 bases; nucleotides not matched to a gene: 4. CDR3 in DNA: TGTGCCAGCAGCGTATGGGACAGGGAAGACGAGCAGTACTTC. As protein: CASSVWDREDEQYF.